The 31 T cell receptor beta chains given below trace back to one sample, sequenced in a study of spatial heterogeneity in lung cancer. TCRdb reanalysed the 5' RACE reads using MiXCR and keeps one entry per CDR3 protein. The data hold 20,000 or so distinct CDR3 sequences, with more than 8.5% observed a single time. Time point given: blood at routine non-recurrence follow-up after resection. The sequenced sample was PBMCs, obtained at follow-up. These receptors all stem from a female donor with early-stage non-small cell lung cancer.

This clonotype occurred a few times. V gene TRBV12-3 or TRBV12-4 combines with J gene TRBJ1-4, with 9 bases matching TRBD1. The junction had 7 bases not matched to a gene; V was cut back by 6 bases and J by 5 bases. CDR3 size: 15 residues. CDR3 amino acids: CASRPPGQGNEKLFF. CDR3 bases: TGTGCCAGCAGACCGCCGGGACAGGGCAATGAAAAACTGTTTTTT.

This clonotype was counted at least ten times. This chain connects TRBV29-1 to TRBJ2-1, with D tentatively TRBD2 (6 bases). The germline V gene has CDR1 SQVTM and CDR2 ANQGSEA. The CDR3 is 12 residues long. V lost 6 bases to trimming and J lost 6 bases, with 12 bases between them. CDR3 bases: TGCAGCGTGATGGAGGGAGGCAATGAGCAGTTCTTC. It yields the protein CSVMEGGNEQFF.

This clonotype was counted ten times or more. The V and J genes are TRBV3-1 and TRBJ2-7, with D perhaps matching TRBD1 or TRBD2 (5 bases each). V shed 4 bases and J shed 4 bases, with 20 bases lying between them. Germline CDR1 and CDR2: LGHDT and YNNKEL (reference sequence). The CDR3 is 16 amino acids. The CDR3 bases are TGTGCCAGCAGCCGTTCGGCTCGGGGCTTATTGTACGAGCAGTACTTC. Residues: CASSRSARGLLYEQYF.

This clonotype has ten or more counts. This sequence joins TRBV20-1 and TRBJ2-7; 13 bases match TRBD2. Per germline, CDR1 DFQATT and CDR2 SNEGSKA (reference sequence). V was pared by 6 bases and J by 3 bases, with 8 bases of the junction left unmatched. The CDR3 covers 15 residues. This chain's CDR3 is CSARTSGSRGYEQYF. CDR3 in DNA: TGCAGTGCAAGGACTAGCGGGAGTAGAGGCTACGAGCAGTACTTC.

The gene calls are TRBV19 and TRBJ2-1; 9 nucleotides agree with TRBD2. There are 16 residues in the CDR3. Germline V gives CDR1 LNHDA, CDR2 SQIVND (reference sequence). The V gene end was trimmed by 5 bases and the J gene end by 7 bases; junction bases not matched to a gene: 12. The CDR3 DNA sequence: TGTGCCAGTAGTGCGATGGGGACTAGCCAAAAGAATGAGCAGTTCTTC. Its translation: CASSAMGTSQKNEQFF.

This clonotype was counted at least ten times. CDR3 residues: CATSAGTVPYEQYF. The DNA of the CDR3 is TGTGCCACCAGTGCCGGGACAGTACCCTACGAGCAGTACTTC. The chain joins TRBV24-1 to TRBJ2-7, with 7 bases aligning to TRBD1. This CDR3 contains 14 residues. The V gene end was trimmed by 5 bases and the J gene end by 2 bases; junction bases not matched to a gene: 5. From germline, CDR1 is KGHDR and CDR2 SFDVKD.

This clonotype has at least ten counts. This chain connects TRBV7-2 to TRBJ2-1; TRBD2 matches 13 bases. Germline values: CDR1 SGHTA, CDR2 FQGNSA. V shed 0 bases, J shed 10 bases, and the junction held 3 bases outside the gene matches. This CDR3 comprises 15 residues. CDR3 nucleotides: TGTGCCAGCAGCTTAGCACTAGCGGGGGGGCTAGAGCAGTTCTTC. This translates into CASSLALAGGLEQFF.

In its sample, this clonotype was seen many times. V is TRBV5-1 and J is TRBJ2-5; possibly TRBD1 for D (5 bases). Deletions cut 0 bases from V and 1 base from J, with 13 bases between. Per germline, CDR1 SGHRS and CDR2 YFSETQ. The CDR3 loop spans 16 amino acids. In DNA form, the CDR3 reads TGCGCCAGCAGCTTGGATCCCCAGGGCCCCCAAGAGACCCAGTACTTC. This encodes CASSLDPQGPQETQYF. The full variable domain, its missing parts supplied by reference TRBV5-1 and TRBJ2-5, is KAGVTQTPRYLIKTRGQQVTLSCSPISGHRSVSWYQQTPGQGLQFLFEYFSETQRNKGNFPGRFSGRQFSNSRSEMNVSTLELGDSALYLCASSLDPQGPQETQYFGPGTRLLVL.

A remark on this clonotype: A much larger clonotype is one base distant, so this may be a read error. The rearrangement links TRBV5-5 to TRBJ2-7, with D perhaps TRBD1 or TRBD2 (5 bases each). V lost 5 bases and J 1 base, leaving 16 bases between the germline ends. Per germline, CDR1 SGHKS and CDR2 YYEKEE (reference sequence). The CDR3 has 15 amino acids. Here the CDR3 reads CASRPGPGRSYEQYF. CDR3 bases: TGTGCCAGCAGACCGGGGCCGGGAAGATCCTACGAGCAGTACTTC.

The sample holds many counts of this clonotype. This chain connects TRBV5-1 to TRBJ1-5, with D unclear. V was shortened by 1 base and J by 0 bases, with 8 bases between the two germline ends. Germline V gives CDR1 SGHRS, CDR2 YFSETQ. The CDR3 covers 15 residues. This CDR3 reads CASSLWPSSNQPQHF. Here the CDR3 DNA reads TGCGCCAGCAGCTTGTGGCCATCTAGCAATCAGCCCCAGCATTTT.

This clonotype occurred many times. V and J are TRBV5-1 and TRBJ2-4, with D tentatively TRBD1 or TRBD2 (5 bases each). Trimming pared 0 bases from V and 7 bases from J, leaving 11 bases between. Germline V lookup: CDR1 SGHRS, CDR2 YFSETQ. This CDR3 spans 14 amino acids. CDR3 nucleotides: TGCGCCAGCAGCTTGGGGCAGGGCGGGAACATTCAGTACTTC. Translating it yields CASSLGQGGNIQYF.

This clonotype has ten or more counts. This sequence joins TRBV4-2 and TRBJ1-5; D gene uncertain. V gave up 0 bases and J gave up 0 bases, with 12 bases separating them. Germline CDR1 reads LGHNA; CDR2 reads YNFKEQ. The CDR3 runs to 17 residues. The CDR3 DNA follows: TGTGCCAGCAGCCAAGATAACGGCCGGCTTAGCAATCAGCCCCAGCATTTT. Translated: CASSQDNGRLSNQPQHF.

This clonotype was recorded a few times. The chain links TRBV5-4 to TRBJ2-1; 11 nucleotides line up with TRBD2. The CDR3 is 15 amino acids. V lost 0 bases, J lost 10 bases, and 6 bases stayed unmatched. Germline V gene sequence: CDR1 SGHNT, CDR2 YYREEE (reference sequence). CDR3 sequence: CASSLALAGGREQFF. CDR3 in DNA: TGTGCCAGCAGCTTGGCCCTAGCGGGAGGAAGGGAGCAGTTCTTC.

The rearrangement joins TRBV6-5 to TRBJ2-2; D is possibly TRBD2 (7 bases). CDR3 length equals 17 residues. V lost 2 bases and J 4 bases, leaving 17 bases between the germline ends. In germline, CDR1 is MNHEY, CDR2 SVGAGI. The CDR3 DNA reads as TGTGCCAGCAGTTACCTCCCGGGGGGCATAGGCACCGGGGAGCTGTTTTTT. The encoded protein is CASSYLPGGIGTGELFF.

In its sample, this clonotype was seen a few times. This rearrangement joins TRBV11-2 to TRBJ2-1, with no clear D. Trimming shortened V by 3 bases and J by 9 bases, and 12 bases separated the two germline ends. Germline loops: CDR1 SGHAT, CDR2 FQNNGV. The CDR3 has 13 residues. CDR3 residues: CASSLDLAGEQFF. Here the CDR3 DNA reads TGTGCCAGCAGCTTGGACCTCGCCGGTGAGCAGTTCTTC. Drawing the rest from reference TRBV11-2 and TRBJ2-1, the complete variable domain is EAGVAQSPRYKIIEKRQSVAFWCNPISGHATLYWYQQILGQGPKLLIQFQNNGVVDDSQLPKDRFSAERLKGVDSTLKIQPAKLEDSAVYLCASSLDLAGEQFFGPGTRLTVL.

This clonotype was observed at least ten times. The chain couples TRBV28 to TRBJ2-5, with 7 bases that match TRBD2. Germline V gene data show CDR1 as MDHEN and CDR2 as SYDVKM. After removal of 4 bases from V and 2 bases from J, the junction contained 4 bases not matched to a gene. CDR3 length: 14 amino acids. Here the CDR3 DNA reads TGTGCCAGCAGTTCGGGGGGAATACAAGAGACCCAGTACTTC. Its protein product is CASSSGGIQETQYF. The complete variable domain, with remaining parts taken from reference TRBV28 and TRBJ2-5, reads DVKVTQSSRYLVKRTGEKVFLECVQDMDHENMFWYRQDPGLGLRLIYFSYDVKMKEKGDIPEGYSVSREKKERFSLILESASTNQTSMYLCASSSGGIQETQYFGPGTRLLVL.

This clonotype has at least ten counts. This sequence joins TRBV19 and TRBJ2-6, with D unresolved. The CDR3 covers 15 residues. Trimming removed 6 bases from V and 2 bases from J, with 11 bases in between. The germline CDR1 and CDR2 sequences are LNHDA and SQIVND (reference sequence). The CDR3 here is CASRPDHTGANVLTF. DNA of the CDR3: TGTGCCAGTAGGCCCGACCACACTGGGGCCAACGTCCTGACTTTC.

This clonotype was seen repeatedly, ten times or more. The chain uses TRBV5-1 and TRBJ2-7, with TRBD2 matching 12 bases. In germline, CDR1 is SGHRS, CDR2 YFSETQ. CDR3 length equals 15 residues. V shed 1 base, J shed 3 bases, and the junction held 2 bases outside the gene matches. CDR3 protein: CASSLLAGGDYEQYF. The CDR3 DNA sequence: TGCGCCAGCAGCTTGCTAGCGGGAGGGGACTACGAGCAGTACTTC.

The rearrangement links TRBV19 to TRBJ2-7; 10 bases match TRBD1. CDR3 length: 13 amino acids. CDR1 LNHDA and CDR2 SQIVND come from the germline V gene (reference sequence). With V trimmed by 5 bases and J by 2 bases, 0 bases remained unmatched. The CDR3 sequence: CASSDRGPYEQYF. CDR3 DNA sequence: TGTGCCAGTAGTGACAGGGGGCCCTACGAGCAGTACTTC.

This clonotype showed up just a few times. The chain links TRBV19 to TRBJ2-2; D is unclear. Trimming took off 9 bases at V and 1 base at J, with 21 bases between the two ends. Germline V gene data show CDR1 as LNHDA and CDR2 as SQIVND (reference sequence). This CDR3 has 17 amino acids. CDR3 nucleotides: TGTGCCAGCAACCGACCATCACAGAGGCTGAACACCGGGGAGCTGTTTTTT. Its protein is CASNRPSQRLNTGELFF.

This clonotype was seen many times. This chain uses TRBV18 with TRBJ1-2; D unclear. This CDR3 comprises 14 residues. Trimming stripped 3 bases from V and 1 base from J, with 9 bases between. Germline V CDR1 and CDR2: KGHSH, LQKENI. The CDR3 here is CASSPIDFNYGYTF. Here the CDR3 DNA reads TGTGCCAGCTCACCTATTGATTTTAACTATGGCTACACCTTC.

This clonotype was seen ten or more times. This chain links TRBV10-3 with TRBJ2-1, with D unclear. V shed 4 bases and J shed 7 bases, with 11 bases lying between them. CDR1 ENHRY and CDR2 SYGVKD come from the germline V gene. This CDR3 is built from 13 residues. The CDR3 coding sequence is TGTGCCATCAGTGGGTTGGGAAGGAATGAGCAGTTCTTC. Its translation: CAISGLGRNEQFF.

This clonotype has at least ten counts. This rearrangement joins TRBV9 to TRBJ1-1; D call uncertain. The CDR3 has 15 amino acids. Germline CDR1 SGDLS, CDR2 YYNGEE. V lost 0 bases and J 0 bases, leaving 9 bases between the germline ends. Here the CDR3 reads CASSVEAVMNTEAFF. The CDR3 bases are TGTGCCAGCAGCGTAGAGGCAGTGATGAACACTGAAGCTTTCTTT.

This clonotype was detected ten times or more. The rearrangement uses TRBV6-5 and TRBJ2-1, with D uncertain. V lost 5 bases, J lost 11 bases, and 16 bases lay in between. Germline V gene data show CDR1 as MNHEY and CDR2 as SVGAGI. CDR3 size: 13 residues. CDR3 in DNA: TGTGCCAGCAGTCTAACCCATTCGACAAAGCAGTTCTTC. Residues: CASSLTHSTKQFF.

The sample holds many counts of this clonotype. The chain combines TRBV6-5 with TRBJ1-2; 9 bases fit TRBD1. V lost 6 bases, J lost 3 bases, and 2 bases stayed unmatched. The CDR3 has 13 amino acids. Germline-derived CDR1 and CDR2 are MNHEY and SVGAGI. In DNA form, the CDR3 reads TGTGCCAGCAGCACAGGGGGCTACTATGGCTACACCTTC. Translating gives CASSTGGYYGYTF.

This clonotype showed up many times. V is TRBV29-1 and J is TRBJ1-4, with 9 bases matching TRBD1. V was pared by 3 bases and J by 5 bases, with 4 bases of the junction left unmatched. CDR3 size: 14 residues. The V gene's germline CDR1 is SQVTM and CDR2 ANQGSEA. In DNA, the CDR3 is TGCAGCGTTGATTCGGGACAGGGAAATGAAAAACTGTTTTTT. It codes for CSVDSGQGNEKLFF.

This clonotype was detected many times. The chain has TRBV2 and TRBJ1-5, with D possibly being TRBD1 (5 bases). V shed 10 bases and J shed 16 bases, with 20 bases lying between them. Germline lookup yields CDR1 SNHLY and CDR2 FYNNEI. This CDR3 spans 11 amino acids. In DNA form, the CDR3 reads TGTGCCACCGGAACCCAGGGTTTCCACCATTTT. It specifies CATGTQGFHHF. Using reference TRBV2 and TRBJ1-5 for the parts outside the CDR3, the full variable domain is EPEVTQTPSHQVTQMGQEVILRCVPISNHLYFYWYRQILGQKVEFLVSFYNNEISEKSEIFDDQFSVERPDGSNFTLKIRSTKLEDSAMYFCATGTQGFHHFGDGTRLSIL.

V and J are TRBV5-1 and TRBJ1-6, with a tentative D call TRBD1 (6 bases). Germline-derived CDR1 and CDR2 are SGHRS and YFSETQ. CDR3 size: 17 residues. V was pared by 4 bases and J by 3 bases, with 17 bases between. The CDR3 reads CASSPATGSDYNSPLHF. The CDR3 nucleotides are TGCGCCAGCAGCCCGGCGACAGGCTCCGACTATAATTCACCCCTCCACTTT.

The table lists this clonotype with many counts. The chain links TRBV12-3 or TRBV12-4 to TRBJ1-5, with unresolved D. Trimming took off 3 bases at V and 3 bases at J, with 15 bases between the two ends. This CDR3 has 16 amino acids. CDR3 loop: CASSFFGEGFNQPQHF. CDR3 bases: TGTGCCAGCAGTTTTTTCGGGGAGGGTTTCAATCAGCCCCAGCATTTT.

This clonotype is labeled medium-sized (0.01 to 0.1%). The rearrangement uses TRBV7-2 and TRBJ2-3, with D tentatively TRBD1 or TRBD2 (5 bases each). Trimming removed 2 bases from V and 0 bases from J, with 15 bases in between. CDR3 length: 17 amino acids. Germline V gives CDR1 SGHTA, CDR2 FQGNSA. The CDR3 DNA sequence: TGTGCCAGCAGCTTAAGGGGAGTCGCCGTGAGCACAGATACGCAGTATTTT. Translation: CASSLRGVAVSTDTQYF.

This clonotype was counted a few times. J is TRBJ1-3 and V is TRBV18; TRBD1 aligns across 7 bases. Germline V gene lookup returns CDR1 KGHSH and CDR2 LQKENI. With 5 bases clipped from V and 0 bases from J, the junction kept 1 base outside the gene matches. The CDR3 contains 14 residues. CDR3 sequence: CASSTGDSGNTIYF. The DNA of the CDR3 is TGTGCCAGCTCAACAGGGGACTCTGGAAACACCATATATTTT.